This record looks at one TCR beta chain sequence and its context. What it binds is unknown. Germline CDR1 is SGHTA and CDR2 is FQGNSA. The CDR3 contains 14 residues. V was shortened by 0 bases and J by 7 bases, with 12 bases between the two germline ends. This entry is derived from a study of radiation and T cells in renal cell carcinoma. Notes on the study in general: Top tumor clonotypes rose in blood 2 weeks post-radiation, then contracted.

Profiling relied on immunoSEQ multiplex PCR, and the TCRdb table lists in-frame clones only, not all of them. The sample has 95,000 to 150,000 clones, 82% seen once; the top ten hold around 3%. Time point given: baseline pretreatment blood. Specified treatment: 15 Gy SBRT to primary tumor, nephrectomy 4 weeks later. The gene calls are TRBV7-2 and TRBJ1-1; D gene ambiguous. This receptor was obtained from a woman aged 60-75 years with renal cell carcinoma. This specimen consisted of blood, obtained from a patient whose treatment included radiotherapy and nephrectomy. The DNA for the CDR3 is TGTGCCAGCAGCTTAGCGTTGTCAGTCAGTGAAGCTTTCTTT. This translates into CASSLALSVSEAFF.